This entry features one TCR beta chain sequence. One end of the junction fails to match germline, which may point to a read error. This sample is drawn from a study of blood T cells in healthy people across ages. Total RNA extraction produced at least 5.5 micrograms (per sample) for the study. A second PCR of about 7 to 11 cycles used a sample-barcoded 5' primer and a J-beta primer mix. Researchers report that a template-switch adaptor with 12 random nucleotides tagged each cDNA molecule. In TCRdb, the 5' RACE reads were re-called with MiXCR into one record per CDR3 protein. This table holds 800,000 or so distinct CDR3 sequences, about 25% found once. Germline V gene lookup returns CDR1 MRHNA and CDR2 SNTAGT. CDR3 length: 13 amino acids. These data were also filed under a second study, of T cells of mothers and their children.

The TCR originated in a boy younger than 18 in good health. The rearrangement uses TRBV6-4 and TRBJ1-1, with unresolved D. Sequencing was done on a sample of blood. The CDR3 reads CASRRTFDTEAFF. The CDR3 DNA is TGCGCCAGCAGGAGGACCTTCGACACTGAAGCTTTCTTT.